The 17 T cell receptor beta chains reported below all come from one sample, sequenced in a study of control samples from healthy donors and cancer patients. Some clones are missing from TCRdb's copy, which holds only in-frame ones; the method was immunoSEQ multiplex PCR. The data hold about 89,000 clones, with approximately 89% observed a single time. The specimen sequenced was blood. The receptor set was obtained from a man under 40 in good health.

The chain couples TRBV19 to TRBJ1-1; 12 nucleotides match TRBD1. The CDR3 runs 18 residues. J lost 2 bases, V lost 5 bases, and 12 bases had no gene match. Per the germline V gene, CDR1 is LNHDA and CDR2 is SQIVND (reference sequence). For the CDR3, the DNA is TGTGCCAGTAGTCCCGGGCCCGGGACAGGGGGCTTTAACACTGAAGCTTTCTTT. It yields the protein CASSPGPGTGGFNTEAFF.

This clone was seen more than once but under ten times. The chain employs TRBV27 and TRBJ1-2, with 9 bases that match TRBD1. The CDR3 contains 13 residues. Trimming took 6 bases from V and 6 from J; bases not matched to a gene: 5. Germline V CDR1 and CDR2: MNHEY, SMNVEV (reference sequence). The CDR3 here is CASRLTGGHGYTF. The CDR3 DNA sequence: TGTGCCAGCAGGCTGACAGGGGGTCATGGCTACACCTTC.

This clone was observed a single time. The V gene is TRBV7-2, the J gene TRBJ1-5; D gene unclear. Germline V gives CDR1 SGHTA, CDR2 FQGNSA. The CDR3 is 12 residues long. V was clipped by 4 bases and J by 1 base, with 2 bases between them. Written as DNA, the CDR3 is TGTGCCAGCAGCTACAGCAATCAGCCCCAGCATTTT. Translating gives CASSYSNQPQHF.

This clone was picked up a small number of times. The chain uses TRBV6-1 and TRBJ1-6; TRBD1 matches at 9 bases. This CDR3 is built from 16 residues. Germline V gene data show CDR1 as MNHNS and CDR2 as SASEGT. J gave up 7 bases and V 6 bases, and 10 bases lay outside the gene matches. Written as DNA, the CDR3 is TGTGCCAGCAGAGAAAAAGGGACAGGGAGAAATTCACCCCTCCACTTT. Protein: CASREKGTGRNSPLHF.

J is TRBJ2-1 and V is TRBV11-3, with 8 bases fitting TRBD1. The CDR3 runs to 13 residues. Germline CDR1 reads SGHNT; CDR2 reads YENEEA. V shed 1 base, J shed 10 bases, and the junction held 3 bases outside the gene matches. The CDR3 DNA reads TGTGCCAGCAGCTTAGGTCGGGACAGGGAGCAGTTCTTC. It translates to CASSLGRDREQFF.

V and J are TRBV18 and TRBJ2-1, with D tentatively TRBD1 (5 bases). The CDR3 has 17 amino acids. CDR1 KGHSH and CDR2 LQKENI come from the germline V gene. V was shortened by 1 base and J by 0 bases, with 13 bases between the two germline ends. CDR3 bases: TGTGCCAGCTCACCACTTGGGGCACAGAGCTCCTACAATGAGCAGTTCTTC. Amino acids: CASSPLGAQSSYNEQFF.

This clone was observed a few times. The chain combines TRBV7-8 with TRBJ2-3; 9 positions agree with TRBD2. This CDR3 spans 16 amino acids. V gave up 1 base and J gave up 2 bases; unmatched junction bases: 4. The germline gives CDR1 SGHVS, CDR2 FQNEAQ. The CDR3 region has the DNA TGTGCCAGCAGCTTAGACGGCGGGGGGGCCACAGATACGCAGTATTTT. Protein product: CASSLDGGGATDTQYF.

This chain links TRBV6-1 with TRBJ1-2, with a weak D call TRBD1 (6 bases). The V gene lost 1 base and the J gene lost 7 bases, with 10 bases spanning the gap. CDR1 is MNHNS, CDR2 SASEGT, per germline. This CDR3 has 13 residues. DNA for the CDR3: TGTGCCAGCAGTGAAGTGGGGGCCAGTGGCTACACCTTC. This translates into CASSEVGASGYTF.

The chain joins TRBV27 to TRBJ1-2, with 8 nucleotides matching TRBD1. CDR1 MNHEY and CDR2 SMNVEV come from the germline V gene (reference sequence). The CDR3 has 12 residues. The CDR3 region has the DNA TGTGCGGTTAGAAGGGGACAGGCGGGCTACACCTTC. Translating gives CAVRRGQAGYTF.

V gene TRBV21-1 combines with J gene TRBJ1-6. TRBV21-1 is a documented pseudogene. This CDR3 region has 16 residues. The CDR3: CASSKEWREYNSPLHF. CDR3 DNA sequence: TGTGCCAGCAGCAAAGAATGGCGGGAATATAATTCACCCCTCCACTTT.

The chain combines TRBV7-9 with TRBJ1-5; D remains unclear. This CDR3 region has 16 residues. Germline CDR1 and CDR2: SEHNR and FQNEAQ (reference sequence). V dropped 5 bases and J dropped 4 bases, with 18 bases sitting between them. CDR3 in amino acids: CASSLTPDIGNQPQHF. Written as DNA, the CDR3 is TGTGCCAGCAGCCTGACTCCAGACATAGGTAATCAGCCCCAGCATTTT.

The chain recombines TRBV29-1 with TRBJ1-1; D is perhaps TRBD1 (5 bases). V was shortened by 7 bases and J by 5 bases, with 17 bases between the two germline ends. Germline CDR1 and CDR2: SQVTM and ANQGSEA. The length of the CDR3 is 13 residues. The CDR3 DNA is TGCAGCGCCAGACAGCGCGGGGGAACTGAAGCTTTCTTT. Protein: CSARQRGGTEAFF. The variable domain in full, with the rest retrieved from reference TRBV29-1 and TRBJ1-1, is SAVISQKPSRDICQRGTSLTIQCQVDSQVTMMFWYRQQPGQSLTLIATANQGSEATYESGFVIDKFPISRPNLTFSTLTVSNMSPEDSSIYLCSARQRGGTEAFFGQGTRLTVV.

The V and J genes are TRBV27 and TRBJ2-1; D uncertain. The CDR3 consists of 13 residues. Germline CDR1 reads MNHEY; CDR2 reads SMNVEV (reference sequence). V shed 7 bases and J shed 5 bases, with 12 bases lying between them. The CDR3 DNA reads TGTGCCAGCAACGGCCCCCCCCACAATGAGCAGTTCTTC. This codes for CASNGPPHNEQFF.

The chain has TRBV19 and TRBJ2-3, with 11 bases identical to TRBD2. Germline V lookup: CDR1 LNHDA, CDR2 SQIVND (reference sequence). Losses at the gene ends were 5 bases for V and 0 bases for J; bases not matched to a gene: 7. CDR3 length: 17 amino acids. The CDR3 loop is CASSLGLADPSTDTQYF. As DNA, the CDR3 is TGTGCCAGTAGTTTGGGACTAGCGGATCCTAGCACAGATACGCAGTATTTT.

The J gene is TRBJ2-2, the V gene TRBV3-1 (or the pseudogene TRBV3-2); 8 bases agree with TRBD2. CDR3 length: 16 residues. Germline lookup yields CDR1 LGHDT and CDR2 YNNKEL (reference sequence). The junction had 4 bases not matched to a gene; V was cut back by 4 bases and J by 0 bases. Here the CDR3 DNA reads TGTGCCAGCAGCCTCGGGACTAGTGCGAACACCGGGGAGCTGTTTTTT. This translates into CASSLGTSANTGELFF.

This sequence joins TRBV11-2 and TRBJ2-1; 12 bases are a match to TRBD2. V lost 5 bases, J lost 4 bases, and 9 bases stayed unmatched. The CDR3 has 17 residues. The germline gives CDR1 SGHAT, CDR2 FQNNGV. The CDR3 DNA sequence: TGTGCCAGCAGCAGAGCAGCAACTAGCGGGAGGTACAATGAGCAGTTCTTC. Translation: CASSRAATSGRYNEQFF.

The CDR3 bases are TGTGCCAGCAGCCAGGATAACTATGGCTACACCTTC. Its translation is CASSQDNYGYTF. This chain connects TRBV2 to TRBJ1-2; the D is unclear. V was cut by 6 bases and J by 1 base, with 6 bases left in between. CDR1 is SNHLY and CDR2 is FYNNEI in the germline V gene. There are 12 residues in the CDR3. Filled out from reference TRBV2 and TRBJ1-2, the complete variable domain reads EPEVTQTPSHQVTQMGQEVILRCVPISNHLYFYWYRQILGQKVEFLVSFYNNEISEKSEIFDDQFSVERPDGSNFTLKIRSTKLEDSAMYFCASSQDNYGYTFGSGTRLTVV.